The T cell receptor beta chain under discussion was sequenced for a study of cytomegalovirus exposure and HLA in healthy donors. Overall study findings and caveats: A classifier reportedly called cytomegalovirus status with high sensitivity and specificity. Later genetic work tied a missense DCLRE1C variant to beta-chain V and J trimming.

The CDR3 extends over 17 amino acids. A multiplex PCR was run with 60 Vbeta primers and 13 Jbeta primers. Profiling relied on immunoSEQ multiplex PCR, and the TCRdb table lists in-frame clones only, not all of them. The table has under 90,000 clones, 70% to 85% seen once. Comment on this clone: Antigen specificity is unknown.

This sequence originates from a man aged 50 to 59 in good health and CMV-seropositive. The sample was PBMCs. V is TRBV21-1 and J is TRBJ1-1; no check of the table's D call, TRBD1, against the DNA was made. TRBV21-1 is a known pseudogene. CDR3 nucleotide sequence: TGTGCCAGCAGCAAAGGGGGAACTCAGGGCCCTAACACTGAAGCTTTCTTT. It translates to CASSKGGTQGPNTEAFF.